Listed below are T cell receptor beta chains from one sample, sequenced in a study of T cell repertoires in cytomegalovirus infection. TCRdb re-called the reads with MiXCR, one entry per CDR3 protein. The profile shows hundreds of thousands of distinct CDR3 sequences, 35% of them singletons. Sequences were obtained from PBMCs. Every receptor here comes from a human donor in good health (CMV status not recorded). Some clones in this sample may be carry-over from other donors' samples. CDR3s include the opening cysteine and the closing phenylalanine or tryptophan. Each record gives: V gene, clone size, D gene, J gene, CDR3 protein, CDR3 DNA. D genes are given only for firm matches. Expanded clones get a size class; other rows say once, few or many, or leave the size out.

TRBV7-2	many	TRBD1	TRBJ2-7	CASSYIGQGGTEQYF	TGTGCCAGCAGTTATATCGGACAGGGAGGTACCGAGCAGTACTTC
TRBV20-1	.	TRBD1	TRBJ1-2	CSAVGTADNYGYTF	TGCAGTGCTGTCGGGACAGCTGATAACTATGGCTACACCTTC
TRBV20-1	.	TRBD1	TRBJ1-3	CSAYGTGLGNTIYF	TGCAGTGCTTACGGGACAGGGTTAGGAAACACCATATATTTT
TRBV5-3	.	TRBD2	TRBJ2-4	CASSPRLAGGLVENIQYF	TGTGCCAGCAGCCCCCGACTAGCGGGGGGCCTGGTGGAAAACATTCAGTACTTC
TRBV28	.	.	TRBJ1-5	CASSLYGVSTQHF	TGTGCCAGCAGTTTATATGGAGTCAGCACCCAGCATTTT
TRBV25-1	few	.	TRBJ1-5	CASRNSGANQPQHF	TGTGCCAGTCGAAACAGTGGAGCCAATCAGCCCCAGCATTTT
TRBV27	.	TRBD1	TRBJ1-6	CASGNLEGGGSSPLHF	TGTGCCAGCGGGAATCTTGAAGGGGGCGGGAGTTCACCCCTCCACTTT
TRBV7-8	few	.	TRBJ1-1	CASSLRIGRGFTEAFF	TGTGCCAGCAGCTTAAGAATCGGGAGGGGTTTCACTGAAGCTTTCTTT
TRBV25-1	few	.	TRBJ1-6	CASSRGGVRSYNSPLHF	TGTGCCAGCAGTCGAGGGGGAGTCCGCTCCTATAATTCACCCCTCCACTTT
TRBV7-9	few	TRBD2	TRBJ2-5	CASSPSLTSGIQETQYF	TGTGCCAGCAGCCCGAGTTTGACTAGCGGGATACAAGAGACCCAGTACTTC
TRBV9	.	.	TRBJ2-2	CASSLTTGYNTGELFF	TGTGCCAGCAGCCTTACCACCGGGTACAACACCGGGGAGCTGTTTTTT
TRBV28	.	.	TRBJ1-1	CASRAGGVRAFF	TGTGCCAGCAGAGCAGGCGGGGTACGGGCTTTCTTT
TRBV5-8	.	TRBD1	TRBJ1-5	CASTPGQNNQPQHF	TGTGCCAGCACCCCGGGACAGAACAATCAGCCCCAGCATTTT
TRBV7-6	.	.	TRBJ1-4	CASSLADTFNEKLFF	TGTGCCAGCAGCTTAGCGGACACTTTTAATGAAAAACTGTTTTTT
TRBV5-4	few	TRBD1	TRBJ1-1	CASSKGGTGGNTEAFF	TGTGCCAGCAGCAAGGGGGGGACAGGTGGAAACACTGAAGCTTTCTTT
TRBV7-9	few	.	TRBJ1-1	CASQVVTLNTEAFF	TGTGCCAGCCAAGTGGTCACCTTGAACACTGAAGCTTTCTTT
TRBV19	few	.	TRBJ1-5	CASSIEVTWDNQPQHF	TGTGCCAGTAGTATAGAAGTTACCTGGGACAATCAGCCCCAGCATTTT
TRBV6-6	.	TRBD2	TRBJ2-1	CASSQTSVEQFF	TGTGCCAGCAGCCAAACTAGCGTTGAGCAGTTCTTC
TRBV10-3	.	TRBD2	TRBJ2-1	CAIRASGSNEQFF	TGTGCCATCAGGGCTAGCGGGAGTAATGAGCAGTTCTTC
TRBV14	many	TRBD2	TRBJ2-1	CASSQKRRLAVNEQFF	TGTGCCAGCAGCCAAAAAAGGCGCCTAGCGGTCAATGAGCAGTTCTTC
TRBV7-3	.	.	TRBJ2-1	CASTPRAAFDEHFF	TGTGCCAGCACCCCTAGGGCGGCCTTTGATGAGCATTTCTTC
TRBV19	many	.	TRBJ2-6	CASAGAGANVLTF	TGTGCCAGTGCTGGTGCTGGGGCCAACGTCCTGACTTTC
TRBV19	once	TRBD1	TRBJ2-7	CASSIMTGNEQYF	TGTGCCAGTAGTATAATGACAGGGAACGAGCAGTACTTC
TRBV28	many	.	TRBJ2-1	CASSPDGLRYNEQFF	TGTGCCAGCAGTCCCGACGGCTTACGGTACAATGAGCAGTTCTTC
TRBV12-3/TRBV12-4	many	.	TRBJ1-1	CASSLMSGRTEAFF	TGTGCCAGCAGTTTAATGTCAGGGAGGACTGAAGCTTTCTTT
TRBV15	.	.	TRBJ1-4	CATTEGRKANETLFF	TGTGCCACCACCGAAGGACGGAAGGCTAATGAAACACTGTTTTTT
TRBV20-1	few	TRBD2	TRBJ2-6	CSATPTSGADSGANVLTF	TGCAGTGCTACCCCGACTAGCGGGGCCGACTCTGGGGCCAACGTCCTGACTTTC
TRBV4-1	.	TRBD1	TRBJ1-2	CVGSDGDSDCYTF	TGCGTCGGCAGCGACGGGGACAGCGATTGCTACACCTTC
TRBV5-1	.	TRBD1	TRBJ1-1	CASTRQGIQNTEAFF	TGCGCCAGCACTCGACAGGGGATTCAGAACACTGAAGCTTTCTTT
TRBV27	few	.	TRBJ1-3	CASSWTSGNTIYF	TGTGCCAGCAGTTGGACAAGCGGAAACACCATATATTTT
TRBV19	.	TRBD1	TRBJ2-1	CASRGDRDPNNEQFF	TGTGCCAGTAGGGGGGACAGGGACCCCAACAATGAGCAGTTCTTC
TRBV5-1	.	.	TRBJ2-2	CASSWGGANANTGELFF	TGCGCCAGCAGTTGGGGGGGGGCAAACGCGAACACCGGGGAGCTGTTTTTT
TRBV5-1	once	TRBD2	TRBJ2-5	CASSRTSERGTQYF	TGCGCCAGCAGCAGGACTAGCGAAAGGGGGACCCAGTACTTC
TRBV6-5	.	TRBD2	TRBJ2-7	CASTITLTGRGGPYEQYF	TGTGCCAGCACCATCACTTTAACGGGGCGGGGGGGCCCCTACGAGCAGTACTTC
TRBV15	few	.	TRBJ1-5	CATSAGTLSNQPQHF	TGTGCCACCAGCGCCGGGACACTTAGCAATCAGCCCCAGCATTTT
TRBV6-1	.	.	TRBJ1-1	CASTYGEGDTEAFF	TGTGCCAGCACCTATGGTGAGGGGGATACTGAAGCTTTCTTT
TRBV29-1	few	.	TRBJ1-1	CSADKQNTEAFF	TGCAGCGCCGATAAACAGAACACTGAAGCTTTCTTT
TRBV10-3	few	.	TRBJ2-2	CAITRGQGDTGELFF	TGTGCCATCACTCGGGGGCAGGGGGACACCGGGGAGCTGTTTTTT
TRBV4-1	few	TRBD1	TRBJ2-7	CASSQTGTGYPYEQYF	TGCGCCAGCAGCCAGACCGGGACAGGGTACCCCTACGAGCAGTACTTC
TRBV6-5	.	.	TRBJ1-6	CARSTDESSYNSPLHF	TGTGCCCGCAGTACTGACGAGAGCTCCTATAATTCACCCCTCCACTTT
TRBV6-5	.	.	TRBJ2-7	CASRFGYEQYF	TGTGCCAGCAGATTCGGCTACGAGCAGTACTTC
TRBV7-6	few	TRBD1	TRBJ2-7	CASSQGQGGFYEQYF	TGTGCCAGCAGCCAAGGACAGGGGGGGTTCTACGAGCAGTACTTC
TRBV5-1	few	TRBD1	TRBJ2-7	CASRQGLGQTYEQYF	TGCGCCAGCAGACAGGGGTTGGGACAAACCTACGAGCAGTACTTC
TRBV7-8	.	.	TRBJ1-2	CSSSFPGKGLTNYGYTF	TGTTCCAGCAGCTTCCCGGGAAAGGGCCTTACTAACTATGGCTACACCTTC
TRBV10-3	few	.	TRBJ2-6	CAISERVPLSGANVLTF	TGTGCCATCAGTGAGAGGGTACCCCTCTCTGGGGCCAACGTCCTGACTTTC
TRBV18	.	TRBD1	TRBJ1-2	CASSPGQTGHGYTF	TGTGCCAGCTCGCCGGGACAGACCGGCCATGGCTACACCTTC
TRBV7-4	few	TRBD1	TRBJ1-4	CASSLYGTGGSNEKLFF	TGTGCCAGCAGCTTATACGGGACAGGGGGATCTAATGAAAAACTGTTTTTT
TRBV30	.	.	TRBJ2-7	CAWSVPYGREKYEQYF	TGTGCCTGGAGTGTACCATATGGCAGGGAGAAATACGAGCAGTACTTC
TRBV29-1	few	TRBD1	TRBJ2-2	CSVETGRNTGELFF	TGCAGCGTCGAGACAGGGAGGAACACCGGGGAGCTGTTTTTT
TRBV9	.	TRBD2	TRBJ2-3	CASSGLAGGNTDTQYF	TGTGCCAGCAGCGGGCTAGCGGGGGGCAACACAGATACGCAGTATTTT
TRBV10-3	.	TRBD1	TRBJ2-7	CAIRDGQGLVEKYF	TGTGCCATCAGAGACGGACAGGGGTTAGTGGAGAAGTACTTC
TRBV6-1	.	.	TRBJ2-1	CASKQNYNEQFF	TGTGCCAGCAAACAGAACTACAATGAGCAGTTCTTC
TRBV9	.	.	TRBJ1-1	CASSVRAGSGHTEAFF	TGTGCCAGCAGCGTAAGGGCAGGGTCGGGACACACTGAAGCTTTCTTT
TRBV6-2/TRBV6-3	few	TRBD2	TRBJ2-1	CASCGLAGMSSYNEQFF	TGTGCCAGCTGTGGACTAGCGGGGATGAGCTCCTACAATGAGCAGTTCTTC
TRBV7-2	few	.	TRBJ2-7	CASSFLLRTASQYF	TGTGCCAGCAGCTTTCTCTTACGGACAGCCTCGCAGTACTTC
TRBV7-9	few	TRBD2	TRBJ2-3	CASSRNVGTSLVPDTQYF	TGTGCCAGCAGCCGAAATGTCGGGACTAGCTTGGTCCCAGATACGCAGTATTTT